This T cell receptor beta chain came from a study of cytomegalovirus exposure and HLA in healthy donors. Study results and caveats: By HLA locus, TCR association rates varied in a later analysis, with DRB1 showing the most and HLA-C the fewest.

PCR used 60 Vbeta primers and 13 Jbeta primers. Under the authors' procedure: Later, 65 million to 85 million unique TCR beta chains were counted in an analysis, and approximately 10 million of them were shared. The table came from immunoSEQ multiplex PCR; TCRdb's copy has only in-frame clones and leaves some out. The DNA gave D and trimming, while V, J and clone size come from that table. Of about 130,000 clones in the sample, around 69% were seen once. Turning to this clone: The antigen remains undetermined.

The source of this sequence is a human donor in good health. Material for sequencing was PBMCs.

For the CDR3, the DNA is TGCAGCGTTGTAGGGGCCGACAGGTTCCGCTATGGCTACACCTTC. As protein: CSVVGADRFRYGYTF. J is TRBJ1-2 and V is TRBV29-1; possible D gene TRBD1, 6 bases. Germline CDR1 and CDR2: SQVTM and ANQGSEA. V was shortened by 4 bases and J by 4 bases, with 19 bases between the two germline ends. The CDR3 runs to 15 residues.